This TCR beta chain was sequenced in a study of CD8 T cells in ankylosing spondylitis. Findings and limits, study-wide: What appeared characteristic of ankylosing spondylitis blood was a TCR beta motif of fewer than ten highly homologous variants. Disease-linked clones reportedly concentrated significantly in matched ankylosing spondylitis synovial fluid. Earlier literature documents some of the motif variants in reactive arthritis synovial fluid and blood.

Germline V CDR1 and CDR2: SGHRS, YFSETQ. Trimming took off 1 base at V and 2 bases at J, with 21 bases between the two ends. The CDR3 is made up of 19 amino acids. A word on this clonotype: Antigen unknown.

For TCR beta, libraries came from quantitative 5'-RACE with molecular barcodes. Each CDR3 protein is one row after TCRdb ran MiXCR on the 5' RACE reads. The table lists 400,000 or so distinct CDR3 sequences, roughly a quarter of them singletons. The TCR originated in a male donor with ankylosing spondylitis. Sequencing used blood, either unsorted or a sorted T cell fraction (not recorded which). The chain carries TRBV5-1 and TRBJ2-2, with D maybe TRBD2 (7 bases). CDR3 sequence reads: CASSLPIDGGGSNTGELFF. CDR3 nucleotides: TGCGCCAGCAGCTTGCCGATCGACGGGGGCGGGAGTAACACCGGGGAGCTGTTTTTT.